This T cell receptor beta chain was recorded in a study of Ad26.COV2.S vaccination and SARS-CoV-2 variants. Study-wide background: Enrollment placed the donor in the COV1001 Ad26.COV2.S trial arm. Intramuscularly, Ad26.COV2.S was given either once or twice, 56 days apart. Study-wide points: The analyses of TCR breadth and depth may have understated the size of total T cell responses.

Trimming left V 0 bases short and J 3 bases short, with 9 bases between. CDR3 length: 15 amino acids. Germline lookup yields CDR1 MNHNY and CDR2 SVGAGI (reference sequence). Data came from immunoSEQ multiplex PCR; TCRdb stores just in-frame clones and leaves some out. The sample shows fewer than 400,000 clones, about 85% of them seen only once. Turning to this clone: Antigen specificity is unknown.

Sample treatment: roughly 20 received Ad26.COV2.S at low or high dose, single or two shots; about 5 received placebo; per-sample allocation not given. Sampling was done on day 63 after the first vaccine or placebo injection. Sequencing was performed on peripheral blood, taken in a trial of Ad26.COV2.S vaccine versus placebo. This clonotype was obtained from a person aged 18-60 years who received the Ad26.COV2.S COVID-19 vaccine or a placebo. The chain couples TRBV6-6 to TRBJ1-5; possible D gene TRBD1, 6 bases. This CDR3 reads CASSYSTGLNQPQHF. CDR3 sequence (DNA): TGTGCCAGCAGTTACTCGACAGGCCTCAATCAGCCCCAGCATTTT.